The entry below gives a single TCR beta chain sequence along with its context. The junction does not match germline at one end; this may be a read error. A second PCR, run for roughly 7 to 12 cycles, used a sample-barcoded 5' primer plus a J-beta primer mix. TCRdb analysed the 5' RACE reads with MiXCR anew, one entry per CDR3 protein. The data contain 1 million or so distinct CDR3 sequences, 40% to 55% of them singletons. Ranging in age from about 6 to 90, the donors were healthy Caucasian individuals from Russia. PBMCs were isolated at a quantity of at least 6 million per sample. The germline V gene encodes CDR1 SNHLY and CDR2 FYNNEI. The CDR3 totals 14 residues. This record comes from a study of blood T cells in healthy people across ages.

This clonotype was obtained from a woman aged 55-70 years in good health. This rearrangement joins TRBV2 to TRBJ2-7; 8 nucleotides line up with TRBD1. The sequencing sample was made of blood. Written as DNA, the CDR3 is TGTGCCAGCAGACGACAGGGGAGCTCCCACGAGCAGTACTTC. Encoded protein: CASRRQGSSHEQYF. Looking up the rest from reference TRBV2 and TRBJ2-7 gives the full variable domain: EPEVTQTPSHQVTQMGQEVILRCVPISNHLYFYWYRQILGQKVEFLVSFYNNEISEKSEIFDDQFSVERPDGSNFTLKIRSTKLEDSAMYFCASRRQGSSHEQYFGPGTRLTVT.